The 20 T cell receptor beta chains presented below share a single source sample, sequenced in a study of T-cell memory formation after mild COVID-19. TCRdb re-called the 5' RACE reads through MiXCR, storing one row per CDR3 protein. In the table there are 250,000 to 350,000 distinct CDR3 sequences, around 15% of which are singletons. The specimen sequenced was PBMCs or a T cell subset sorted from them (not recorded which). The receptors derive from a man between 18 and 35 years old who had mild COVID-19 (a few samples of this study predate the infection). Cell type and time point are not known.

This clonotype was picked up many times. V and J are TRBV7-2 and TRBJ2-1; a weak D match, TRBD1 (6 bases). Per the germline V gene, CDR1 is SGHTA and CDR2 is FQGNSA. The CDR3 is made up of 16 amino acids. V lost 2 bases and J 8 bases, leaving 19 bases between the germline ends. This CDR3 reads CASSLLTGQYRDEQFF. CDR3 bases: TGTGCCAGCAGCTTACTTACAGGGCAATATAGGGATGAGCAGTTCTTC.

This clonotype was counted between two and nine times. The chain carries TRBV4-2 and TRBJ2-1; D unresolved. The CDR3 has 17 residues. The V end was cut by 0 bases, the J end by 6 bases, with 18 bases between. Per the germline V gene, CDR1 is LGHNA and CDR2 is YNFKEQ. The CDR3 here is CASSQDRWLVGSNEQFF. The CDR3 region has the DNA TGTGCCAGCAGCCAAGATCGGTGGCTAGTGGGTTCCAATGAGCAGTTCTTC.

This clonotype was picked up a small number of times. This sequence joins TRBV11-3 and TRBJ2-7, with D possibly matching TRBD1 (5 bases). Per the germline V gene, CDR1 is SGHNT and CDR2 is YENEEA. The CDR3 length is 11 residues. Trimming left V 1 base short and J 7 bases short, with 5 bases between. The CDR3 DNA reads TGTGCCAGCAGCTTAGGACAGGAGCAGTACGTC. Amino acid sequence: CASSLGQEQYV.

This clonotype occurred many times. The chain joins TRBV20-1 to TRBJ2-1; 11 bases agree with TRBD2. Germline lookup yields CDR1 DFQATT and CDR2 SNEGSKA (reference sequence). This CDR3 comprises 15 residues. V was pared by 5 bases and J by 8 bases, with 11 bases of the junction left unmatched. For the CDR3, the DNA is TGCAGTGCTCTCCTAGCGGGGGGACTAAGTCATGAGCAGTTCTTC. Protein: CSALLAGGLSHEQFF.

This clonotype was counted a few times. The rearrangement links TRBV28 to TRBJ2-5; D might be TRBD1 or TRBD2, each matching 6 bases. Looked up from germline, CDR1 is MDHEN and CDR2 is SYDVKM. The germline V and J ends were trimmed by 6 bases and 4 bases, with 21 bases remaining between them. There are 16 residues in the CDR3. The CDR3 is CASRRGRGLWGETQYF. The CDR3 nucleotides are TGTGCCAGCAGACGTGGCCGGGGGCTCTGGGGAGAGACCCAGTACTTC.

This clonotype was observed a few times. The DNA for the CDR3 is TGCGCCAGCAGCTTGGCGCCCAACCCTAGGGGGACCCAGTACTTC. It is translated as CASSLAPNPRGTQYF. The genes are TRBV5-1 and TRBJ2-5; a possible D gene is TRBD1 (5 bases). Germline V lookup: CDR1 SGHRS, CDR2 YFSETQ. Trimming pared 0 bases from V and 7 bases from J, leaving 16 bases between. This CDR3 is built from 15 residues.

This clonotype has at least ten counts. This chain connects TRBV3-1 to TRBJ2-3; D may be TRBD2 (6 bases). Germline CDR1 LGHDT, CDR2 YNNKEL (reference sequence). The CDR3 is 14 residues long. The ends were cut back, 9 bases at V and 1 base at J, with 14 bases in the middle. CDR3 nucleotide sequence: TGTGCCAGTGGAGGAGGGCGGCGCACAGATACGCAGTATTTT. Translated, it gives CASGGGRRTDTQYF.

This clonotype was picked up many times. The chain carries TRBV7-3 and TRBJ2-3; a possible D gene is TRBD2 (6 bases). Per germline, CDR1 SGHTA and CDR2 FQGTGA. This CDR3 contains 15 residues. V was cut by 2 bases and J by 2 bases, with 11 bases left in between. The CDR3 region has the DNA TGTGCCAGCAGCTTAGGACTAACCTTCACAGATACGCAGTATTTT. Translated: CASSLGLTFTDTQYF.

The chain joins TRBV11-2 to TRBJ2-7; D is unclear. The ends were cut back, 5 bases at V and 6 bases at J, with 14 bases in the middle. Germline V gene data show CDR1 as SGHAT and CDR2 as FQNNGV. This CDR3 region has 13 residues. CDR3 amino acids: CASSPNEGPEQYF. The CDR3 nucleotides read TGTGCCAGCAGCCCGAATGAAGGGCCCGAGCAGTACTTC.

V is TRBV28 and J is TRBJ1-5; 8 positions match TRBD1. After removal of 2 bases from V and 6 bases from J, the junction contained 6 bases not matched to a gene. Per germline, CDR1 MDHEN and CDR2 SYDVKM. CDR3 size: 15 residues. The CDR3 DNA follows: TGTGCCAGCAGTTTAAGACAGGGGATCGTTCAGCCCCAGCATTTT. The encoded protein is CASSLRQGIVQPQHF.

The chain carries TRBV12-3 or TRBV12-4 and TRBJ1-2; D call uncertain. The CDR3 runs 15 residues. Trimming stripped 3 bases from V and 4 bases from J, with 15 bases between. CDR3 sequence reads: CASSFGRASPYGYTF. CDR3 DNA sequence: TGTGCCAGCAGTTTTGGGCGGGCCTCCCCCTATGGCTACACCTTC.

The rearrangement joins TRBV6-2 or TRBV6-3 to TRBJ1-1; D ambiguous. The CDR3 sequence is 12 residues long. Trimming shortened V by 7 bases and J by 6 bases, and 12 bases separated the two germline ends. CDR1 is MNHEY, CDR2 SVGEGT, per germline. Written as DNA, the CDR3 is TGTGCCAGCACCCCGGGAGGGCCTGAAGCTTTCTTT. Its protein product is CASTPGGPEAFF.

This clonotype was observed a few times. This sequence joins TRBV21-1 and TRBJ2-7; the listed D gene, TRBD2, was not tested against the DNA. TRBV21-1 is listed as a pseudogene. The CDR3 contains 20 residues. This chain's CDR3 is CASSKGDPGLAGGSSYEQYV. The CDR3 DNA follows: TGTGCCAGCAGCAAAGGGGACCCGGGACTAGCGGGGGGGAGCTCCTACGAGCAGTACGTC.

The chain recombines TRBV7-3 with TRBJ1-5; D gene uncertain. Trimming left V 10 bases short and J 0 bases short, with 13 bases between. Germline loops: CDR1 SGHTA, CDR2 FQGTGA. This CDR3 region has 14 residues. DNA of the CDR3: TGTGCCACCTCAATAACCTATAGCAATCAGCCCCAGCATTTT. Its translation: CATSITYSNQPQHF.

The chain has TRBV5-8 and TRBJ1-5; the D is unclear. This CDR3 contains 14 residues. CDR1 and CDR2 (germline): SGHTS, YDEGEE. Trimming cost V 5 bases and J 0 bases, with 9 bases left between them. CDR3 nucleotides: TGTGCCAGCAGTCCACCCTATAGCAATCAGCCCCAGCATTTT. It specifies CASSPPYSNQPQHF. Together with reference TRBV5-8 and TRBJ1-5, the CDR3 gives the full variable domain: EAGVTQSPTHLIKTRGQQATLRCSPISGHTSVYWYQQALGLGLQFLLWYDEGEERNRGNFPPRFSGRQFPNYSSELNVNALELEDSALYLCASSPPYSNQPQHFGDGTRLSIL.

V usage is TRBV5-1 and J usage is TRBJ2-1; tentative D call: TRBD1 (5 bases). Trimming stripped 5 bases from V and 2 bases from J, with 11 bases between. CDR3 length: 14 amino acids. Germline V lookup: CDR1 SGHRS, CDR2 YFSETQ. The CDR3, as DNA: TGCGCCAGCAGATCCCCAGGGCCCTACAATGAGCAGTTCTTC. Translation gives CASRSPGPYNEQFF.

In its sample, this clonotype was seen a few times. The chain combines TRBV9 with TRBJ2-5, with TRBD2 as a possible D gene (6 bases). Trimming pared 4 bases from V and 3 bases from J, leaving 19 bases between. The CDR3 runs 16 residues. Germline lookup yields CDR1 SGDLS and CDR2 YYNGEE. The CDR3 is CASSPHGSRPKETQYF. The CDR3 region has the DNA TGTGCCAGCAGCCCCCACGGGAGTAGACCGAAAGAGACCCAGTACTTC.

This clonotype was recorded a few times. V and J are TRBV5-1 and TRBJ1-4; no clear D. V gave up 2 bases and J gave up 0 bases, with 14 bases separating them. The CDR3 consists of 17 residues. CDR1 and CDR2 from the germline V gene are SGHRS and YFSETQ. The CDR3 here is CASSLRGTIATNEKLFF. DNA of the CDR3: TGCGCCAGCAGCTTACGTGGAACAATCGCAACTAATGAAAAACTGTTTTTT.

This chain links TRBV3-1 with TRBJ2-5; possibly TRBD1 for D (6 bases). V dropped 3 bases and J dropped 5 bases, with 19 bases sitting between them. The V gene's germline CDR1 is LGHDT and CDR2 YNNKEL (reference sequence). This CDR3 region has 16 residues. The CDR3 loop is CASSQGASSLSETQYF. CDR3 sequence (DNA): TGTGCCAGCAGCCAGGGGGCTAGCTCACTGTCGGAGACCCAGTACTTC.

This chain links TRBV25-1 with TRBJ1-2; the D is unclear. Trimming removed 1 base from V and 4 bases from J, with 7 bases in between. The CDR3 totals 13 residues. Germline CDR1 and CDR2: MGHDK and SYGVNS. DNA for the CDR3: TGTGCCAGCAGTGAATTCTTGGGCTATGGCTACACCTTC. It translates to CASSEFLGYGYTF.